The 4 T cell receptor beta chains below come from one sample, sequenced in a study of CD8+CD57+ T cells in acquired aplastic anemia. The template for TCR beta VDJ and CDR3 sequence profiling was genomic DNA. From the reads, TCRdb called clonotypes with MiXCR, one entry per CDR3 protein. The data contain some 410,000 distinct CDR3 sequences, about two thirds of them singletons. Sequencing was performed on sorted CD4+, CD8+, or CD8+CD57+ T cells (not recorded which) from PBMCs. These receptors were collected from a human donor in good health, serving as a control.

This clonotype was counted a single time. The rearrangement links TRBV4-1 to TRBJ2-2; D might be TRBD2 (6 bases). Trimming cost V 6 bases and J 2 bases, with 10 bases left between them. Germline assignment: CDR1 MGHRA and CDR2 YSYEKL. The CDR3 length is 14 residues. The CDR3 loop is CASRGGRNTGELFF. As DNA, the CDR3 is TGCGCCAGCAGGGGGGGTCGAAACACCGGGGAGCTGTTTTTT.

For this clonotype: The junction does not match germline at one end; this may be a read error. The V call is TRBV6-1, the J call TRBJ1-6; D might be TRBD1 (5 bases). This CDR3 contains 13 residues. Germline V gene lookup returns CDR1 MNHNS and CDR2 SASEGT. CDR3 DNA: TGTGCCAGCAGTGAAGGGGACGAGGGCAAGAGGATCTTT. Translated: CASSEGDEGKRIF.

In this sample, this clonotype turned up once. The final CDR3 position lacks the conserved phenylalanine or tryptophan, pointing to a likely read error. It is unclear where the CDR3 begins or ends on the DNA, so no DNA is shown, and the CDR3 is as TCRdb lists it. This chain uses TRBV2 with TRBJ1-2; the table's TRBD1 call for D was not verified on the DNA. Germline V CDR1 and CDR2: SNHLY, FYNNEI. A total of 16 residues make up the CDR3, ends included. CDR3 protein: CASSSSGTDYGYTFTS.

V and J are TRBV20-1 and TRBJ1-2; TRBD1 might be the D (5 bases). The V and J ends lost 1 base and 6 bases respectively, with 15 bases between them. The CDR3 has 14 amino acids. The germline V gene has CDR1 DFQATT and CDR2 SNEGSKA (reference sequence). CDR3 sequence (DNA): TGCAGTGCTAGAGCGGTCAGGACACGTAATGGCTACACCTTC. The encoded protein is CSARAVRTRNGYTF.